Given below is one T cell receptor beta chain in context. CDR1 is MNHEY, CDR2 SVGAGI, per germline. V lost 8 bases to trimming and J lost 5 bases, with 15 bases between them. This CDR3 spans 13 amino acids. This specimen belongs to a study of shared T cell receptors in the human thymus. TCRdb's table, derived via immunoSEQ multiplex PCR, lists solely in-frame clones and lacks some. The sample holds approximately 660,000 clones; 88% are singletons and the top ten take 0.008% to 0.011%. The same data also contributed to another study, on human thymus T cells. That report adds: The people who donated were healthy Finnish babies having corrective surgery for congenital heart defects. Surgeons resected thymus tissue during corrective heart surgery. Gene usage for V and J segments appeared biased in thymic and blood repertoires. The related literature has documented a marked overlap of thymic repertoires among unrelated individuals.

The TCR was taken from a boy in the first two years of life with a congenital heart defect. Sequenced input: thymocytes. The chain joins TRBV6-5 to TRBJ2-5, with a possible D match to TRBD2 (6 bases). The CDR3 DNA sequence: TGTGCCAGCCTCGGGAGAACCGGGGAGACCCAGTACTTC. This sequence encodes CASLGRTGETQYF.